This passage covers 32 T cell receptor beta chains from one sample sequenced in a study of CD8 T cells in Susac syndrome. Random hexamers were used to reverse transcribe an amount of roughly 0.5 to 1 ug RNA. TCRdb re-called the immunoSEQ multiplex PCR reads through MiXCR, storing one row per CDR3 protein. The sample contains about 210,000 distinct CDR3 sequences, 95% of which appear only once. The sequencing input was CD4+ T cells from PBMCs. These receptors originate from a human donor with multiple sclerosis.

The sample holds one count of this clonotype. The chain is built from TRBV24-1 and TRBJ2-1; D unclear. V shed 3 bases and J shed 0 bases, with 5 bases lying between them. Germline V gives CDR1 KGHDR, CDR2 SFDVKD. The CDR3 has 14 amino acids. CDR3 sequence: CATSDTSSYNEQFF. The CDR3 DNA sequence: TGTGCCACCAGTGATACGAGCTCCTACAATGAGCAGTTCTTC.

This chain joins TRBV3-1 and TRBJ2-3, with 10 bases that match TRBD2. The CDR3 has 16 residues. Unmatched junction bases numbered 5, after V lost 5 bases and J lost 0 bases. Germline V gene data show CDR1 as LGHDT and CDR2 as YNNKEL (reference sequence). As DNA, the CDR3 is TGTGCCAGCAGCTACGGGACTAGCGAAAGCACAGATACGCAGTATTTT. Translating it yields CASSYGTSESTDTQYF.

The rearrangement joins TRBV4-2 to TRBJ2-1; no definite D call. The CDR3 spans 15 residues. From germline, CDR1 is LGHNA and CDR2 YNFKEQ. Deletions cut 0 bases from V and 0 bases from J, with 6 bases between. CDR3: CASSQDESSYNEQFF. CDR3 nucleotide sequence: TGTGCCAGCAGCCAAGACGAGAGCTCCTACAATGAGCAGTTCTTC.

V is TRBV27 and J is TRBJ2-3; unclear D gene. Trimming took 3 bases from V and 7 from J, leaving 29 bases between them. The CDR3 covers 19 residues. Looked up from germline, CDR1 is MNHEY and CDR2 is SMNVEV (reference sequence). Here the CDR3 DNA reads TGTGCCAGCAGTTTCGAGCCCGCCAGGTGGAATTCCCCAACTCATACGCAGTATTTT. This codes for CASSFEPARWNSPTHTQYF.

Only one count was recorded for this clonotype. This rearrangement joins TRBV18 to TRBJ1-4; 9 positions match TRBD1. CDR1 and CDR2 from the germline V gene are KGHSH and LQKENI. Unmatched junction bases numbered 11, after V lost 5 bases and J lost 13 bases. The CDR3 covers 14 residues. In DNA, the CDR3 is TGTGCCAGCTCATCCGACAGGGGGGCAACGTTACTGTTTTTT. Its protein product is CASSSDRGATLLFF.

This sequence joins TRBV5-1 and TRBJ2-5; D is unresolved. Germline V CDR1 and CDR2: SGHRS, YFSETQ. Deletions cut 0 bases from V and 5 bases from J, with 8 bases between. The CDR3 loop spans 13 amino acids. As DNA, the CDR3 is TGCGCCAGCAGCTTGGTTGATTTGGAGACCCAGTACTTC. Translated, it gives CASSLVDLETQYF.

The rearrangement uses TRBV20-1 and TRBJ2-5; possible D gene TRBD2, 6 bases. V was clipped by 4 bases and J by 2 bases, with 8 bases between them. The CDR3 consists of 12 residues. Per germline, CDR1 DFQATT and CDR2 SNEGSKA (reference sequence). The CDR3 loop is CSAIGGQETQYF. DNA for the CDR3: TGCAGTGCTATCGGGGGACAAGAGACCCAGTACTTC.

V gene TRBV7-9 combines with J gene TRBJ1-2, with TRBD1 matching 9 bases. The J segment lost 5 bases and the V segment lost 5 bases, leaving 6 bases of the junction unmatched. Looked up from germline, CDR1 is SEHNR and CDR2 is FQNEAQ (reference sequence). The length of the CDR3 is 14 residues. CDR3 residues: CASSARDRAYGYTF. The CDR3 nucleotides read TGTGCCAGCAGCGCCCGGGACAGGGCGTATGGCTACACCTTC.

In its sample, this clonotype was seen once. The rearrangement uses TRBV5-1 and TRBJ1-1; 7 bases line up with TRBD1. The germline CDR1 and CDR2 sequences are SGHRS and YFSETQ. The CDR3 extends over 17 amino acids. The trim removed 4 bases at V and 2 bases at J, leaving 14 bases unmatched. CDR3 sequence: CASSHRTGRTPNTEAFF. The CDR3 bases are TGCGCCAGCAGCCACCGGACAGGACGAACGCCAAACACTGAAGCTTTCTTT.

This clonotype was recorded once. The chain joins TRBV27 to TRBJ1-2; no clear D gene. The CDR3 has 13 residues. In germline, CDR1 is MNHEY, CDR2 SMNVEV (reference sequence). V was trimmed by 6 bases and J by 4 bases, leaving 12 bases between them. The CDR3: CASSQIGSYGYTF. The CDR3, as DNA: TGTGCCAGCAGCCAGATCGGGAGCTATGGCTACACCTTC.

The CDR3 region has the DNA TGTGCCAGCAGCCCCACCGGCAGGGTGGGGGTGGAGTACTTC. Amino acid sequence: CASSPTGRVGVEYF. The chain joins TRBV5-6 to TRBJ2-7; either TRBD1 or TRBD2 may supply D (5 bases each). Germline lookup yields CDR1 SGHDT and CDR2 YYEEEE. V lost 4 bases and J 11 bases, leaving 22 bases between the germline ends. CDR3 length: 14 amino acids.

V is TRBV7-9 and J is TRBJ2-1; D possibly corresponds to TRBD1 (6 bases). V was pared by 5 bases and J by 10 bases, with 12 bases between. From germline, CDR1 is SEHNR and CDR2 FQNEAQ (reference sequence). The CDR3 is made up of 12 amino acids. CDR3 sequence reads: CASSVKGEEQFF. DNA for the CDR3: TGTGCCAGCAGCGTAAAGGGGGAAGAGCAGTTCTTC.

This sequence joins TRBV5-4 and TRBJ1-3; 9 nucleotides match TRBD1. With V trimmed by 3 bases and J by 0 bases, 1 base remained unmatched. The CDR3 consists of 15 residues. CDR1 and CDR2 (germline): SGHNT, YYREEE (reference sequence). The chain's CDR3 is CASSSGQGSGNTIYF. The CDR3, as DNA: TGTGCCAGCAGCTCGGGACAGGGCTCTGGAAACACCATATATTTT.

V gene TRBV2 combines with J gene TRBJ2-1, with D possibly called TRBD1 or TRBD2 (5 bases each). The CDR3 totals 12 residues. Trimming shortened V by 7 bases and J by 10 bases, and 14 bases separated the two germline ends. Germline V gene sequence: CDR1 SNHLY, CDR2 FYNNEI. CDR3 sequence: CASIGTSREQFF. The DNA of the CDR3 is TGTGCCAGCATTGGGACGTCACGGGAGCAGTTCTTC.

This chain connects TRBV30 to TRBJ2-1, with D unclear. CDR3 length: 11 residues. Germline V gives CDR1 GTSNPN, CDR2 SVGIG (reference sequence). The germline V and J ends were trimmed by 1 base and 9 bases, with 7 bases remaining between them. In nucleotides, the CDR3 is TGTGCCTGGAGTGCTGCCAGTGAGCAGTTCTTC. Amino acid sequence: CAWSAASEQFF.

The chain links TRBV12-3 or TRBV12-4 to TRBJ1-6; 7 bases align to TRBD1. With V trimmed by 6 bases and J by 11 bases, 10 bases remained unmatched. This CDR3 region has 14 residues. CDR3: CASSPGAGGPPLHF. In DNA form, the CDR3 reads TGTGCCAGCAGCCCAGGGGCAGGGGGTCCACCCCTCCACTTT.

The chain joins TRBV5-6 to TRBJ2-1; TRBD1 agrees at 7 bases. The junction had 12 bases not matched to a gene; V was cut back by 0 bases and J by 9 bases. This CDR3 comprises 16 residues. Per the germline V gene, CDR1 is SGHDT and CDR2 is YYEEEE. The CDR3 region has the DNA TGTGCCAGCAGCTTGGCGGGGCAGGGGGTCTTCAGTGAGCAGTTCTTC. Translated: CASSLAGQGVFSEQFF.

This chain uses TRBV24-1 with TRBJ2-3; D is tentatively TRBD1 or TRBD2 (5 bases each). The CDR3 contains 13 residues. Germline V gene lookup returns CDR1 KGHDR and CDR2 SFDVKD. Trimming cost V 5 bases and J 2 bases, with 7 bases left between them. The CDR3 DNA sequence: TGTGCCACCAGTGTGGGGACCACAGATACGCAGTATTTT. Translated, it gives CATSVGTTDTQYF.

In DNA form, the CDR3 reads TGTGCCTGGAGGGGGACAGGGAGAGGCGAGACCCAGTACTTC. Translating gives CAWRGTGRGETQYF. This sequence joins TRBV30 and TRBJ2-5; 9 positions agree with TRBD1. The junction had 7 bases not matched to a gene; V was cut back by 3 bases and J by 5 bases. The germline CDR1 and CDR2 sequences are GTSNPN and SVGIG (reference sequence). The CDR3 extends over 14 amino acids.

The chain combines TRBV11-2 with TRBJ2-2; TRBD1 or TRBD2 may be the D gene (5 bases each). V lost 4 bases to trimming and J lost 1 base, with 13 bases between them. In germline, CDR1 is SGHAT, CDR2 FQNNGV. This CDR3 spans 16 amino acids. DNA for the CDR3: TGTGCCAGCAGCTCCCGGGGCCCCTGGAACACCGGGGAGCTGTTTTTT. Translating gives CASSSRGPWNTGELFF.

The chain recombines TRBV9 with TRBJ2-1, with a possible D match to TRBD1 (6 bases). The CDR3 length is 15 residues. The V and J ends lost 1 base and 0 bases respectively, with 8 bases between them. Germline V gives CDR1 SGDLS, CDR2 YYNGEE. CDR3 sequence reads: CASSVKQGSYNEQFF. The CDR3 DNA follows: TGTGCCAGCAGCGTAAAACAGGGCTCCTACAATGAGCAGTTCTTC.

CDR3 bases: TGCGCCAGCAGCTTGGGAGACAGAAACACTGAAGCTTTCTTT. This sequence encodes CASSLGDRNTEAFF. The rearrangement links TRBV5-1 to TRBJ1-1, with D maybe TRBD1 (5 bases). This CDR3 is built from 14 residues. Germline V CDR1 and CDR2: SGHRS, YFSETQ. The ends were cut back, 0 bases at V and 2 bases at J, with 8 bases in the middle. The whole variable domain, filled in from reference TRBV5-1 and TRBJ1-1, reads KAGVTQTPRYLIKTRGQQVTLSCSPISGHRSVSWYQQTPGQGLQFLFEYFSETQRNKGNFPGRFSGRQFSNSRSEMNVSTLELGDSALYLCASSLGDRNTEAFFGQGTRLTVV.

The chain joins TRBV29-1 to TRBJ1-1; unclear D gene. V lost 4 bases and J lost 4, with 13 bases in between. Germline CDR1 reads SQVTM; CDR2 reads ANQGSEA. CDR3 length equals 13 residues. This CDR3 reads CSVVVSAGTEAFF. CDR3 bases: TGCAGCGTTGTAGTCAGCGCGGGCACTGAAGCTTTCTTT.

V usage is TRBV29-1 and J usage is TRBJ2-7, with TRBD2 as a possible D gene (6 bases). The CDR3 is 12 residues long. Germline V gene data show CDR1 as SQVTM and CDR2 as ANQGSEA. Trimming left V 7 bases short and J 3 bases short, with 13 bases between. The CDR3 sequence is CSATGLVYEQYF. In DNA form, the CDR3 reads TGCAGCGCGACGGGACTCGTCTACGAGCAGTACTTC.

This chain joins TRBV3-1 and TRBJ2-1; the match to TRBD2 covers 13 bases. Germline CDR1 is LGHDT and CDR2 is YNNKEL (reference sequence). The CDR3 has 18 amino acids. After removal of 4 bases from V and 1 base from J, the junction contained 7 bases not matched to a gene. The CDR3, as DNA: TGTGCCAGCAGCCCGACTAGCGGGAGGCATAAATCCTACAATGAGCAGTTCTTC. Protein sequence: CASSPTSGRHKSYNEQFF.

The V and J genes are TRBV5-1 and TRBJ1-4; the match to TRBD1 covers 7 bases. J was trimmed by 4 bases and V by 5 bases; bases with no gene match: 5. There are 14 residues in the CDR3. Germline V gives CDR1 SGHRS, CDR2 YFSETQ. CDR3: CASSFGQVNEKLFF. The CDR3 DNA is TGCGCCAGCAGTTTCGGACAGGTTAATGAAAAACTGTTTTTT. The variable domain in full, completed from reference TRBV5-1 and TRBJ1-4, reads KAGVTQTPRYLIKTRGQQVTLSCSPISGHRSVSWYQQTPGQGLQFLFEYFSETQRNKGNFPGRFSGRQFSNSRSEMNVSTLELGDSALYLCASSFGQVNEKLFFGSGTQLSVL.

The chain uses TRBV29-1 and TRBJ2-5, with D unclear. Germline CDR1 and CDR2: SQVTM and ANQGSEA. The CDR3 is 12 residues long. The ends were cut back, 5 bases at V and 1 base at J, with 8 bases in the middle. CDR3 coding DNA: TGCAGCGTTTTTGACCCCCAAGAGACCCAGTACTTC. Translation gives CSVFDPQETQYF.

This chain links TRBV10-3 with TRBJ2-3; 7 nucleotides agree with TRBD2. Trimming at V came to 8 bases and at J to 5 bases, leaving 10 bases not matched to a gene. CDR1 and CDR2 (germline): ENHRY, SYGVKD. CDR3 size: 14 residues. The CDR3 spells CAIGSAGAKDTQYF. CDR3 coding DNA: TGTGCCATCGGGTCTGCGGGAGCAAAAGATACGCAGTATTTT.

The CDR3 sequence is CATSDGPRDEQFF. The CDR3 DNA follows: TGTGCCACCAGTGATGGGCCAAGAGATGAGCAGTTCTTC. The chain joins TRBV24-1 to TRBJ2-1, with D unclear. This CDR3 comprises 13 residues. From germline, CDR1 is KGHDR and CDR2 SFDVKD. V shed 3 bases and J shed 8 bases, with 10 bases lying between them.

V usage is TRBV20-1 and J usage is TRBJ2-1, with D possibly TRBD1 on 6 matching bases. CDR3 length: 14 residues. The V end was cut by 5 bases, the J end by 3 bases, with 14 bases between. Per germline, CDR1 DFQATT and CDR2 SNEGSKA (reference sequence). This CDR3 is CSAGQTGNYNEQFF. The CDR3 coding sequence is TGCAGTGCTGGACAGACAGGAAACTACAATGAGCAGTTCTTC.

The rearrangement uses TRBV20-1 and TRBJ2-3, with a tentative D call TRBD2 (7 bases). Trimming took off 1 base at V and 3 bases at J, with 14 bases between the two ends. Germline values: CDR1 DFQATT, CDR2 SNEGSKA (reference sequence). CDR3 length: 15 residues. The CDR3 DNA sequence: TGCAGTGCTAGAGGACGGGGGGCCCTGACAGATACGCAGTATTTT. Its translation is CSARGRGALTDTQYF.

This chain uses TRBV6-5 with TRBJ1-2; 8 nucleotides agree with TRBD1. This CDR3 has 14 residues. With 2 bases clipped from V and 5 bases from J, the junction kept 4 bases outside the gene matches. The germline gives CDR1 MNHEY, CDR2 SVGAGI. CDR3 region: CASSYRDRNYGYTF. The CDR3 DNA reads as TGTGCCAGCAGTTACCGGGACAGGAATTATGGCTACACCTTC.